This T cell receptor (beta chain) appears in the sequencing data of a study of blood T cell repertoires in COVID-19 (dated by TCRdb to the early 2020s). About the study as a whole: Samples covering the acute and convalescent phases of COVID-19 were provided by collaborators in the United States, Italy and Spain. The material from the prospective study consisted of cDNA or gDNA derived from T cells, B-cell-depleted T cells, or PBMCs. The dataset comprised deeply sampled blood TCRbeta repertoires from subjects exposed to, actively infected with, or recovered from COVID-19. The repertoires were released in a freely available public database intended as a resource for research on the immune response to SARS-CoV-2. The samples were drawn from two sources: the first 160 participants of the ongoing ImmuneRACE study, and 1,200 or so subjects contributed by 6 global collaborators. A de-identified subject ID, COVID-19 status, age in years and sex were almost always included in the sample metadata. Where available, HLA class I and class II types were obtained from metadata supplied by the sample provider rather than from assay-based typing. On the study overall, not on this receptor specifically: How much clinical and demographic metadata was included differed by source and by participant, and the metadata was provided uncurated.

TCRbeta CDR3 regions were amplified from genomic DNA by means of the immunoSEQ Assay, a bias-controlled multiplex PCR. Under the source paper's analysis protocol: Within the assay, amplification of reference gene primers was used to estimate how many nucleated cells each sample contained. To quantify the absolute abundance of each unique TCRbeta CDR3 rearrangement, sequence reads were collapsed and filtered. For each sample, productive Simpson clonality was calculated as the square root of Simpson's diversity index over productive rearrangements. This is the immuneACCESS table as TCRdb keeps it, with only in-frame sequences that have V and J called. A part of the clones is gone; compared with another copy, unresolved V genes explain less than half, and the rest is unexplained. From that table come the V and J calls and clone size; the DNA was used to work out D and trimming. This sample holds some 100,000 clones; approximately 87% were observed only once. The ten largest clones capture about 7.4% of the sample.

A second Seattle source provided samples from volunteer blood donors who had recovered from COVID-19. Each collaborating institution followed its own protocols to collect whole blood in K2EDTA tubes. For TCRbeta analysis, collaborator samples were shipped as frozen whole blood, as isolated PBMCs, or as DNA extracted from either sample type. This clone was detected only once. This clone's antigen is unknown. No base qualities exist here, and no much larger clone lies one base off it. The sample consisted of peripheral blood. This TCR came from a man between 70 and 80 years old who had recovered from COVID-19.

The DNA reads TGTGCCAGCAGCTTAAGGACAGGGCCCACAGATACGCAGTATTTT. This gives the protein CASSLRTGPTDTQYF. The chain employs TRBV7-3 and TRBJ2-3; 8 bases in the junction line up with TRBD1. The CDR3 has 15 amino acids, counting the end cysteine and phenylalanine. Only the CDR3 region is kept as DNA, spanning 45 bases read in frame from base 1. CDR1 SGHTA and CDR2 FQGTGA are derived from the germline V gene. The V end gives up 1 base and the J end 2 bases, leaving 2 bases in the junction not matched to a gene.